This T cell receptor (beta chain) was captured in a study of cytomegalovirus exposure and HLA in healthy donors. In regard to this clone: What it recognizes is unknown.

The germline V gene has CDR1 KGHSH and CDR2 LQKENI. The length of the CDR3 is 16 residues. Losses at the gene ends were 2 bases for V and 8 bases for J; bases not matched to a gene: 11. Study results and caveats: The classifier was said to identify cytomegalovirus status with high specificity and sensitivity. Previous analysis showed most TCR beta V segments were productive about 90% or about 30% of the time.

Use of 60 Vbeta and 13 Jbeta primers characterized the PCR. Sequencing used immunoSEQ multiplex PCR; TCRdb keeps in-frame clones, though not all of them. The table has 100,000 or so clones, around three quarters seen once; the top ten hold over 4%. This chain connects TRBV18 to TRBJ1-4; TRBD1 matches at 7 bases. The source material was PBMCs. This sequence originates from a female donor in good health and CMV-seropositive. For the CDR3, the DNA is TGTGCCAGCTCACCAGACTACAGGGGCAAGGGGGAAAAACTGTTTTTT. Its translation: CASSPDYRGKGEKLFF. Filled out from reference TRBV18 and TRBJ1-4, the complete variable domain reads NAGVMQNPRHLVRRRGQEARLRCSPMKGHSHVYWYRQLPEEGLKFMVYLQKENIIDESGMPKERFSAEFPKEGPSILRIQQVVRGDSAAYFCASSPDYRGKGEKLFFGSGTQLSVL.